Listed below are T cell receptor beta chains from one sample, sequenced in a study of shared clonotypes between healthy human individuals. The repertoire was sequenced with immunoSEQ multiplex PCR; TCRdb's copy has only in-frame clones and lacks some. The sample gives almost 750,000 clones, approximately 77% of which show up once; approximately 2% is in the top ten. The material sequenced was memory CD4+ T cells sorted from blood. These receptors all come from a woman aged 25 to 39 in good health. The CDR3 runs from the conserved cysteine through the conserved F or W. The D gene is left open where the match is weak. The size field is filled for only some rows; it gives once, few, many or a size class.

.	TRBV4-1	.	TRBJ1-5	CASSQVAGLSNQPQHF	TGCGCCAGCAGCCAAGTTGCAGGACTGAGCAATCAGCCCCAGCATTTT
TRBD1	TRBV19	.	TRBJ1-1	CASSARTGATEAFF	TGTGCCAGTAGTGCACGAACAGGGGCCACTGAAGCTTTCTTT
.	TRBV5-1	.	TRBJ1-4	CASSLGFGEGNEKLFF	TGCGCCAGCAGCTTGGGTTTTGGGGAAGGTAATGAAAAACTGTTTTTT
.	TRBV5-6	.	TRBJ2-7	CASSSTRVSRSYEQYF	TGTGCCAGCAGCTCGACTCGAGTATCTAGGTCATACGAGCAGTACTTC
.	TRBV9	.	TRBJ2-1	CASSLRLSNEQFF	TGTGCCAGCAGCCTTAGACTGTCCAATGAGCAGTTCTTC
.	TRBV5-1	.	TRBJ1-4	CASSLEGVSNEKLFF	TGCGCCAGCAGCTTGGAAGGGGTTTCTAATGAAAAACTGTTTTTT
.	TRBV2	.	TRBJ2-2	CASSDQPGSTGELFF	TGTGCCAGCAGTGACCAGCCAGGTAGCACCGGGGAGCTGTTTTTT
TRBD2	TRBV5-4	.	TRBJ2-1	CASSRGTSFDNEQFF	TGTGCCAGCAGCAGGGGGACTAGCTTCGACAATGAGCAGTTCTTC
.	TRBV19	few	TRBJ2-2	CASRRTWGGTGELFF	TGTGCCAGTAGACGAACCTGGGGAGGCACCGGGGAGCTGTTTTTT
TRBD1	TRBV6-1	.	TRBJ1-1	CASRQGVNTEAFF	TGTGCCAGCAGGCAGGGGGTGAACACTGAAGCTTTCTTT
TRBD2	TRBV4-2	.	TRBJ2-3	CASSLNRRTSSTDTQYF	TGTGCCAGCAGCCTAAACCGGAGGACTAGCAGCACAGATACGCAGTATTTT
TRBD1	TRBV7-8	.	TRBJ1-1	CASSLGTGRPHEGFF	TGTGCCAGCAGCTTAGGGACAGGGCGTCCCCATGAGGGTTTCTTT
.	TRBV7-3	.	TRBJ1-1	CASRFQGAPEAFF	TGTGCCAGCAGGTTCCAAGGAGCCCCTGAAGCTTTCTTT
.	TRBV7-9	.	TRBJ1-1	CASRHGEQGNTEAFF	TGTGCCAGCAGACACGGGGAACAGGGGAACACTGAAGCTTTCTTT
TRBD1	TRBV19	.	TRBJ1-2	CASRGQGGNHGYTF	TGTGCCAGTAGAGGGCAGGGGGGTAACCATGGCTACACCTTC
TRBD2	TRBV6-5	.	TRBJ2-7	CASRGSGGRLPQLYF	TGTGCCAGCCGAGGGTCTGGCGGGAGGTTACCTCAGCTGTACTTC
.	TRBV15	few	TRBJ2-7	CATSRDPTEAYEQYF	TGTGCCACCAGCAGAGACCCCACAGAAGCCTACGAGCAGTACTTC
TRBD2	TRBV9	.	TRBJ2-1	CASSVGLAGFLNIYNEQFF	TGTGCCAGCAGCGTCGGACTAGCGGGCTTCCTCAACATCTACAATGAGCAGTTCTTC
TRBD2	TRBV18	.	TRBJ2-3	CASSPLSSGRTDTQYF	TGTGCCAGCTCACCCCTGAGTAGCGGGAGGACAGATACGCAGTATTTT
TRBD2	TRBV27	.	TRBJ2-5	CASSSAGGPETQYF	TGTGCCAGCAGTTCCGCGGGAGGGCCGGAGACCCAGTACTTC
.	TRBV27	.	TRBJ1-5	CASRPKTGLSNQPQHF	TGTGCCAGCAGACCGAAGACAGGACTTAGCAATCAGCCCCAGCATTTT
TRBD2	TRBV19	.	TRBJ2-7	CASSSSRTSGTPSRHEQYF	TGTGCCAGTAGTAGCTCCAGGACTAGCGGGACCCCCTCTCGTCACGAGCAGTACTTC
.	TRBV21-1	.	TRBJ2-7	CASSKTGSEQYF	TGTGCCAGCAGCAAAACGGGATCGGAGCAGTACTTC
TRBD1	TRBV28	.	TRBJ1-2	CASSQQGTGYTF	TGTGCCAGCAGTCAACAGGGGACTGGCTACACCTTC
TRBD2	TRBV11-2	.	TRBJ2-7	CASSRNVPGLGLYEQYF	TGTGCCAGCAGCCGTAATGTCCCGGGACTAGGACTTTACGAGCAGTACTTC
.	TRBV18	.	TRBJ1-1	CASSPLGRGRTEAFF	TGTGCCAGCTCACCACTAGGCAGGGGTAGGACTGAAGCTTTCTTT
.	TRBV5-5	.	TRBJ2-6	CASSLAGAGANVLTF	TGTGCCAGCAGCTTGGCGGGGGCTGGGGCCAACGTCCTGACTTTC
.	TRBV28	.	TRBJ1-2	CASSSPGWGRDYGYTF	TGTGCCAGCAGTTCCCCTGGGTGGGGGCGCGACTATGGCTACACCTTC
TRBD2	TRBV2	.	TRBJ2-1	CASSETSGSTFEQFF	TGTGCCAGCAGTGAGACTAGCGGGAGCACGTTTGAGCAGTTCTTC
.	TRBV6-1	once	TRBJ2-2	CASRGLSNTGELFF	TGTGCCAGCAGGGGGTTATCGAACACCGGGGAGCTGTTTTTT
.	TRBV25-1	.	TRBJ2-7	CASSESRGTYEQYF	TGTGCCAGCAGTGAATCGCGGGGAACCTACGAGCAGTACTTC